These T cell receptor beta chains were read from a single sample in a study of blood T cell repertoires in COVID-19. Sequencing was performed with immunoSEQ multiplex PCR; in TCRdb, only in-frame clones are kept and a portion is missing. Altogether 84,000 or so clones are present, under 85% being singletons, with the ten largest covering roughly 28%. The sample comprised peripheral blood. Receptors were obtained from a woman older than 75 with acute or convalescent COVID-19. CDR3s include the opening cysteine and the closing phenylalanine or tryptophan. A D gene is named only where the DNA matches it firmly. Where a row states a size, it is once, few, many or the class of an expanded clone; other rows omit it.

j_call clone_size d_call v_call cdr3_aa cdr3_nt
TRBJ2-7 few NA TRBV10-2 CASSELASAWVHEQYF TGCGCCAGCAGTGAGCTAGCCAGCGCCTGGGTGCACGAGCAGTACTTC
TRBJ2-5 few TRBD1 TRBV24-1 CATSDARGPGETQYF TGTGCCACCAGTGATGCCAGGGGGCCAGGAGAGACCCAGTACTTC
TRBJ2-3 once NA TRBV9 CASSAAGVTDTQYF TGTGCCAGCAGCGCCGCCGGGGTCACAGATACGCAGTATTTT
TRBJ2-6 NA NA TRBV7-2 CASSFSTGNSGANVLTF TGTGCCAGCAGCTTTAGTACAGGCAACTCTGGGGCCAACGTCCTGACTTTC
TRBJ2-1 NA TRBD2 TRBV28 CASSPTSGLSSYNEQFF TGTGCCAGCAGTCCGACTAGCGGGTTAAGCTCCTACAATGAGCAGTTCTTC
TRBJ2-3 NA TRBD2 TRBV19 CASSTGLAGTDTQYF TGTGCCAGTAGTACAGGACTAGCGGGCACAGATACGCAGTATTTT
TRBJ1-5 NA NA TRBV6-5 CASSYDRNQPQHF TGTGCCAGCAGTTACGACAGGAATCAGCCCCAGCATTTT
TRBJ2-7 NA NA TRBV5-8 CASSLAQGGHYEQYF TGTGCCAGCAGCTTGGCTCAGGGGGGCCACTACGAGCAGTACTTC
TRBJ2-3 NA TRBD1 TRBV18 CASSSGQRRTDTQYF TGTGCCAGCTCATCGGGACAGAGGCGCACAGATACGCAGTATTTT
TRBJ2-1 NA TRBD2 TRBV5-1 CASSVQPGLAYNEQFF TGCGCCAGCAGCGTTCAACCGGGACTAGCGTACAATGAGCAGTTCTTC
TRBJ1-2 few NA TRBV5-4 CASSLREGSYGYTF TGTGCCAGCAGCCTCCGGGAGGGGAGCTATGGCTACACCTTC
TRBJ2-2 NA NA TRBV5-1 CASSSLTNTGELFF TGCGCCAGCAGCTCCCTTACGAACACCGGGGAGCTGTTTTTT
TRBJ2-3 NA NA TRBV7-2 CASSDSLADTQYF TGTGCCAGCAGCGACTCTCTCGCAGATACGCAGTATTTT
TRBJ1-2 few TRBD1 TRBV6-5 CASTRDSNYGYTF TGTGCCAGCACCCGGGACAGTAACTATGGCTACACCTTC
TRBJ2-7 NA NA TRBV28 CASSLGGASYEQYF TGTGCCAGCAGTTTGGGGGGGGCCTCCTACGAGCAGTACTTC
TRBJ1-6 NA TRBD1 TRBV2 CASRTGGGGSPLHF TGTGCCAGCAGAACAGGGGGAGGCGGTTCACCCCTCCACTTT
TRBJ2-5 NA TRBD2 TRBV7-9 CASSPLGGEWETQYF TGTGCCAGCAGCCCCCTCGGGGGGGAATGGGAGACCCAGTACTTC
TRBJ2-7 NA TRBD2 TRBV6-2/TRBV6-3 CASSWTSGSEQYF TGTGCCAGCAGCTGGACTAGCGGGAGCGAGCAGTACTTC
TRBJ1-1 NA NA TRBV5-1 CASSLRTYETEAFF TGCGCCAGCAGCTTAAGAACTTATGAAACTGAAGCTTTCTTT
TRBJ1-5 once NA TRBV7-2 CASSLAPGSSNQPQHF TGTGCCAGCAGCTTAGCCCCAGGGTCAAGCAATCAGCCCCAGCATTTT
TRBJ2-5 NA NA TRBV6-5 CASSLLADSQETQYF TGTGCCAGCAGTCTCCTAGCGGACAGCCAAGAGACCCAGTACTTC
TRBJ2-5 NA NA TRBV29-1 CSLRGGETQYF TGCAGCCTTAGGGGGGGGGAGACCCAGTACTTC
TRBJ1-1 NA NA TRBV7-2 CASSSLLTATEAFF TGTGCCAGCAGCTCCCTTCTGACAGCCACTGAAGCTTTCTTT
TRBJ2-7 NA NA TRBV7-9 CASSLEPNGEQYF TGTGCCAGCAGCTTAGAACCTAATGGCGAGCAGTACTTC
TRBJ2-7 NA TRBD2 TRBV7-9 CASSLVGAGTYEQYF TGTGCCAGCAGCTTAGTGGGAGCGGGGACCTACGAGCAGTACTTC
TRBJ1-5 NA NA TRBV4-1 CASSQEEAFQNQPQHF TGCGCCAGCAGCCAAGAGGAAGCGTTTCAAAATCAGCCCCAGCATTTT
TRBJ2-7 once NA TRBV6-5 CASSYSRDWGEQYF TGTGCCAGCAGTTACTCACGGGACTGGGGCGAGCAGTACTTC
TRBJ2-1 few NA TRBV7-8 CASSLVGSSYNEQFF TGTGCCAGCAGCTTAGTGGGGAGCTCCTACAATGAGCAGTTCTTC
TRBJ2-3 NA NA TRBV7-3 CASSSGTSTDTQYF TGTGCCAGCAGCTCCGGGACTAGCACAGATACGCAGTATTTT
TRBJ2-5 few TRBD2 TRBV3-1/TRBV3-2 CASSQDNPLAGVVETQYF TGTGCCAGCAGCCAAGATAACCCCCTAGCGGGAGTAGTGGAGACCCAGTACTTC
TRBJ2-2 NA NA TRBV19 CASSISHSSSGELFF TGTGCCAGTAGTATAAGCCATTCATCCTCCGGGGAGCTGTTTTTT
TRBJ2-7 NA NA TRBV11-2 CASSRGLSSYEQYF TGTGCCAGCAGCCGCGGGCTTAGCTCCTACGAGCAGTACTTC
TRBJ1-5 NA TRBD1 TRBV5-1 CASSLTGDSNQPQHF TGCGCCAGCAGCCTGACAGGGGATAGCAATCAGCCCCAGCATTTT
TRBJ2-3 NA TRBD2 TRBV4-2 CASSPRGPAGGPSTDTQYF TGTGCCAGCAGCCCCCGAGGACCAGCGGGAGGACCTAGCACAGATACGCAGTATTTT
TRBJ1-1 NA NA TRBV6-1 CASSEFDTEAFF TGTGCCAGCAGTGAATTCGACACTGAAGCTTTCTTT
TRBJ2-1 NA TRBD2 TRBV5-1 CASRRALAEFDEQFF TGCGCCAGCAGGCGGGCCCTAGCGGAGTTCGATGAGCAGTTCTTC
TRBJ1-4 medium-sized TRBD1 TRBV25-1 CASIINGDRGILREKLFF TGTGCCAGCATAATTAACGGGGACAGGGGAATTCTTCGGGAAAAACTGTTTTTT
TRBJ2-7 once NA TRBV2 CASGEQTYEQYF TGTGCCAGCGGGGAGCAGACCTACGAGCAGTACTTC
TRBJ2-7 once NA TRBV11-3 CASSLDRVRHEQYF TGTGCCAGCAGCTTAGACCGGGTACGACACGAGCAGTACTTC
TRBJ1-4 NA TRBD1 TRBV5-4 CASSLRQGGNEKLFF TGTGCCAGCAGCTTGCGACAGGGTGGTAACGAAAAACTGTTTTTT
TRBJ2-7 NA NA TRBV11-2 CASSVGQLYEQYF TGTGCCAGCAGCGTTGGACAGCTCTACGAGCAGTACTTC
TRBJ1-2 few NA TRBV7-2 CASSLGRVNGYTF TGTGCCAGCAGCTTAGGCAGGGTTAATGGCTACACCTTC
TRBJ1-2 few NA TRBV4-1 CASSQEFGGRTEGYTF TGCGCCAGCAGCCAAGAATTCGGGGGGCGAACTGAAGGCTACACCTTC